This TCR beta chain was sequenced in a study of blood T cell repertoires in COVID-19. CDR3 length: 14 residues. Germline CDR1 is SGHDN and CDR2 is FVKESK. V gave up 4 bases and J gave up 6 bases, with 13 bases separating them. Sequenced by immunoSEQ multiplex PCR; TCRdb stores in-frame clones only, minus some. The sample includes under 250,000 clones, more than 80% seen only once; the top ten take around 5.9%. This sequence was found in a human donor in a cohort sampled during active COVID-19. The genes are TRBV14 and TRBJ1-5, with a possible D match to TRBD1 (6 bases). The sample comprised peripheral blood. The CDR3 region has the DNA TGTGCCAGCAGCCCCTCAGGGGCCGGTCAGCCCCAGCATTTT. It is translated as CASSPSGAGQPQHF.